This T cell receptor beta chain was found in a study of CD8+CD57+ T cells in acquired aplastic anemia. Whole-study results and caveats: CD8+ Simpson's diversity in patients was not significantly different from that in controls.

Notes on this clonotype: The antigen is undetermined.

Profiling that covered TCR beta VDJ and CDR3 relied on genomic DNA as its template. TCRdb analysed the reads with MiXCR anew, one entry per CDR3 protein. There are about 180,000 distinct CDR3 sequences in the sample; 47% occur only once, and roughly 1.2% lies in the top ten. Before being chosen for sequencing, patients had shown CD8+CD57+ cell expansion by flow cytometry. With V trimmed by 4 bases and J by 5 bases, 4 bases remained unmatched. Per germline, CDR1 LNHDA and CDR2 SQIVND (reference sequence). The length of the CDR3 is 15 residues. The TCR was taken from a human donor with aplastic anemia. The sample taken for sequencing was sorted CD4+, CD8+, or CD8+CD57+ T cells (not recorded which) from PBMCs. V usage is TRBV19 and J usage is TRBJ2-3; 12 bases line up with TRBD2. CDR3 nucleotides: TGTGCCAGTAGTAATATGGGACTAGCGGGAGATACGCAGTATTTT. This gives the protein CASSNMGLAGDTQYF.